This T cell receptor (beta chain) was profiled in a study of lymphopenia after photon versus proton radiotherapy. General study results and limits: Under photons, naive T cells and diversity fell while effector/memory populations rose. Oligoclonal CD8+ Temra expansion after nadir drove photon patients' diversity drop. Post-nadir TCR diversity decline inversely tracked overall survival among those who died.

The V gene's germline CDR1 is MNHEY and CDR2 SVGAGI. The CDR3 is made up of 15 amino acids. V was cut by 2 bases and J by 1 base, with 11 bases left in between. The repertoire was sequenced with immunoSEQ multiplex PCR; TCRdb's copy has only in-frame clones and lacks some. The sample has about 160,000 clones; 75% to 90% are singletons. With regard to this clone: Its target is unknown.

Sequences were derived from peripheral blood, sampled from a patient treated with photon-based radiotherapy. The TCR comes from a man in his forties or fifties with gastric cancer. The chain carries TRBV6-5 and TRBJ1-1; no reliable D call. The CDR3: CASSYGGSPNTEAFF. As DNA, the CDR3 is TGTGCCAGCAGTTACGGTGGGTCTCCGAACACTGAAGCTTTCTTT.